Listed here is a single T cell receptor beta chain. Produced via immunoSEQ multiplex PCR; TCRdb's table is partial and in-frame only. Of 80,000 to 130,000 clones in the sample, about 90% were seen once. The CDR3 totals 15 residues. Per germline, CDR1 SGHDT and CDR2 YYEEEE. V dropped 0 bases and J dropped 8 bases, with 15 bases sitting between them. These data belong to a study of siplizumab effects on memory and regulatory T cells. The TCR was taken from a human donor in good health. Sequenced material: Tregs sorted from blood. This chain joins TRBV5-6 and TRBJ2-4; D may be TRBD2 (6 bases). The CDR3 region is CASSLAGGAMDIQYF. The CDR3 DNA reads TGTGCCAGCAGCTTGGCTGGCGGGGCAATGGACATTCAGTACTTC.